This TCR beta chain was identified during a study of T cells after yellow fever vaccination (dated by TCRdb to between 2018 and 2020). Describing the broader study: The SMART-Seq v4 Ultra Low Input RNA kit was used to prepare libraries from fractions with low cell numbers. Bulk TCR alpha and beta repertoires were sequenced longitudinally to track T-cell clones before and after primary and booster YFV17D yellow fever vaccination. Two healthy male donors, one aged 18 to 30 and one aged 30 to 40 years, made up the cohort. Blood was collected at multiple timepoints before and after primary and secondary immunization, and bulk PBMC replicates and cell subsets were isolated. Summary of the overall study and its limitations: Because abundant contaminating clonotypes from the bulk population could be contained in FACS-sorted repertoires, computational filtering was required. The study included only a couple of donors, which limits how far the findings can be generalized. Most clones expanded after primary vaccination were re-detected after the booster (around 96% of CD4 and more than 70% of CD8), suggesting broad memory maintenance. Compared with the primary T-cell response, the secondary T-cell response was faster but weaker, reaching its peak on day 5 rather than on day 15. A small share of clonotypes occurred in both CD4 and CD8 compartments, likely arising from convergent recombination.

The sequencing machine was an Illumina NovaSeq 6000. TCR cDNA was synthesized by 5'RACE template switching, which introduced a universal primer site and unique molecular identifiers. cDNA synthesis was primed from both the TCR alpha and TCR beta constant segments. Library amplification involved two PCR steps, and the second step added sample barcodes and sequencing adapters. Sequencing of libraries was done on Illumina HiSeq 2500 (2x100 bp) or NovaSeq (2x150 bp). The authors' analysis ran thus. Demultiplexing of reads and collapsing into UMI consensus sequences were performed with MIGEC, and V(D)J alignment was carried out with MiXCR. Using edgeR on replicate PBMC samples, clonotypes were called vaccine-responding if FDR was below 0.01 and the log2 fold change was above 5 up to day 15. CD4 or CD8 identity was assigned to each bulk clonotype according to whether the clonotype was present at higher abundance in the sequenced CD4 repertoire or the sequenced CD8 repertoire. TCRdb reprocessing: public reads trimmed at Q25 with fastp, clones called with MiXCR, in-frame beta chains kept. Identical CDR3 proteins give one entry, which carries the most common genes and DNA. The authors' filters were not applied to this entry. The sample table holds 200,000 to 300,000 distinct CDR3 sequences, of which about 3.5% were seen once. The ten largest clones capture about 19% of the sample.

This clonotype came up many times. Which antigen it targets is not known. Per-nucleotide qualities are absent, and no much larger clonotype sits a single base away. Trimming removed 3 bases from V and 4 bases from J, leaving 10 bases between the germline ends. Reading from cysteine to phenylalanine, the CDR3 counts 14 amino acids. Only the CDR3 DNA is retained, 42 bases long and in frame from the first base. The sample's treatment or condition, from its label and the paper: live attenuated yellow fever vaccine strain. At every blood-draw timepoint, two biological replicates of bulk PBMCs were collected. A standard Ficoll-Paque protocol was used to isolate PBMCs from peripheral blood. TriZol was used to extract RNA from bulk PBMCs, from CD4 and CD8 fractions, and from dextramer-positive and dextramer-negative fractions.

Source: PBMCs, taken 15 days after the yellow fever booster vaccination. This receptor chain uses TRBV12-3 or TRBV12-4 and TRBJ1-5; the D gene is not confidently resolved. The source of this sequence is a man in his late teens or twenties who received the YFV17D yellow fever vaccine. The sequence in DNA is TGTGCCAGCAGTTTCAACGCGGGAAATCAGCCCCAGCATTTT. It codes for CASSFNAGNQPQHF.